The rows below give T cell receptor beta chains drawn from one sample of a study of Tregs in tolerant kidney transplant recipients. Measured with immunoSEQ multiplex PCR; TCRdb has only the in-frame clones, and not every one. The profile shows over 70,000 clones, more than 85% of them singletons. The sample in question was CD4+ T cells from blood (PBMCs), obtained 24 months after the transplant. The receptor set was obtained from a human patient who received a combined kidney and bone marrow transplant. Some T cells may possibly be graft donor cells. The CDR3 runs from the conserved cysteine through the conserved F or W. A D gene is named only where the DNA matches it firmly. Clone size appears in some rows only: once, few, many, or a class for an expanded clone.

size: NA; V: TRBV28; J: TRBJ1-5; D: NA; DNA: TGTGCCAGCAGCCCTACGGGGGACAATCAGCCCCAGCATTTT; CDR3: CASSPTGDNQPQHF
size: NA; V: TRBV6-5; J: TRBJ2-1; D: TRBD2; DNA: TGTGCCTGCGCCAGAGCGGGGGAGCAGTTCTTC; CDR3: CACARAGEQFF
size: NA; V: TRBV5-4; J: TRBJ2-1; D: NA; DNA: TGTGCCAGCAGCTTGGCTATTACGAGGGATGAGCAGTTCTTC; CDR3: CASSLAITRDEQFF
size: NA; V: TRBV6-5; J: TRBJ1-3; D: NA; DNA: TGTGCCAGCAGCTACCGGGACTCAAACTCTGGAAACACCATATATTTT; CDR3: CASSYRDSNSGNTIYF
size: NA; V: TRBV6-1; J: TRBJ2-3; D: NA; DNA: TGTGCCAGCAAAAAATCGAGCCTCACAGATACGCAGTATTTT; CDR3: CASKKSSLTDTQYF
size: NA; V: TRBV4-2; J: TRBJ2-7; D: TRBD2; DNA: TGTGCCAGCAGCCAAGTTTTAGCGGGGGGATCCTACGAGCAGTACTTC; CDR3: CASSQVLAGGSYEQYF
size: NA; V: TRBV27; J: TRBJ2-7; D: NA; DNA: TGTGCCAGCAGTTTGGCGATACGTGGTGGGTACGCGGTACCCTACGAGCAGTACTTC; CDR3: CASSLAIRGGYAVPYEQYF
size: once; V: TRBV12-5; J: TRBJ2-7; D: TRBD1; DNA: TGTGCTAGTGGTTTGGTAGTTTCGGGACAGGGACTTTGGGAGCAGTACTTC; CDR3: CASGLVVSGQGLWEQYF
size: NA; V: TRBV25-1; J: TRBJ1-2; D: NA; DNA: TGTGCCAGCAGTGTCTGGGGGCTAAAATATGGCTACACCTTC; CDR3: CASSVWGLKYGYTF
size: NA; V: TRBV6-1; J: TRBJ2-3; D: TRBD1; DNA: TGTGCCAGCAGTGAAAAGGCAGGGGGCCCCGATACGCAGTATTTT; CDR3: CASSEKAGGPDTQYF
size: once; V: TRBV7-2; J: TRBJ2-4; D: TRBD1; DNA: TGTGCCAGCAGCTTCAAACAGGGGAACTTAGCCAAAAACATTCAGTACTTC; CDR3: CASSFKQGNLAKNIQYF
size: NA; V: TRBV21-1; J: TRBJ2-7; D: NA; DNA: TGTGCCAGCAGCAAATGCGGCCTGGTGGGCTACGAGCAGTACTTC; CDR3: CASSKCGLVGYEQYF
size: NA; V: TRBV14; J: TRBJ2-1; D: TRBD2; DNA: TGTGCCAGCAGCCAAGGGACTAGCGGGCGTAGATCCTACAATGAGCAGTTCTTC; CDR3: CASSQGTSGRRSYNEQFF
size: once; V: TRBV7-6; J: TRBJ1-3; D: TRBD1; DNA: TGTGCCAGCAGCTTAAGGGGGCGAAGCTCTGGAAACACCATATATTTT; CDR3: CASSLRGRSSGNTIYF
size: NA; V: TRBV6-5; J: TRBJ1-1; D: NA; DNA: TGTGCCAGCAGCCCCTCCAGGGGCTGGGGAGCTTTCTTT; CDR3: CASSPSRGWGAFF
size: NA; V: TRBV7-3; J: TRBJ2-1; D: NA; DNA: TGTGCCAGCAGCCCCCGATCCCATAAAGGGGACAATGAGCAGTTCTTC; CDR3: CASSPRSHKGDNEQFF
size: NA; V: TRBV7-6; J: TRBJ1-5; D: NA; DNA: TGTGCCAGCAGCGGACAGCTTGGTCAGCCCCAGCATTTT; CDR3: CASSGQLGQPQHF
size: NA; V: TRBV7-9; J: TRBJ1-1; D: NA; DNA: TGTGCCAGCAGCTCCCAATTATCGGGTGCTGAAGCTTTCTTT; CDR3: CASSSQLSGAEAFF
size: NA; V: TRBV10-3; J: TRBJ1-2; D: NA; DNA: TGTGCCATCAGTGAAGGGGCTGATGGCTACACCTTC; CDR3: CAISEGADGYTF
size: NA; V: TRBV7-6; J: TRBJ2-1; D: TRBD2; DNA: TGTGCCAGCAGCCCAAGACTAGCGGGGACAATGGGAGGTTACAATGAGCAGTTCTTC; CDR3: CASSPRLAGTMGGYNEQFF
size: once; V: TRBV6-5; J: TRBJ1-4; D: TRBD1; DNA: TGTGCCAGCAGGCGGGACAGGGGAGAAAAACTGTTTTTT; CDR3: CASRRDRGEKLFF
size: NA; V: TRBV11-2; J: TRBJ2-3; D: TRBD1; DNA: TGTGCCAGCAGCTTTTTTAGGACAGGCCCAGATACGCAGTATTTT; CDR3: CASSFFRTGPDTQYF
size: NA; V: TRBV7-9; J: TRBJ1-1; D: TRBD1; DNA: TGTGCCAGCAGCTTAGCAGGAACGACAGGGGTTGAGCGGACTGAAGCTTTCTTT; CDR3: CASSLAGTTGVERTEAFF
size: once; V: TRBV2; J: TRBJ1-6; D: NA; DNA: TGTGCCAGCAGTCTGCAGGGGCAAACCTATAATTCACCCCTCCACTTT; CDR3: CASSLQGQTYNSPLHF
size: NA; V: TRBV30; J: TRBJ2-5; D: TRBD2; DNA: TGTGCCTGGAGTGAGTTCGGCGGGAGGGCCGGGGCTCAAGAGACCCAGTACTTC; CDR3: CAWSEFGGRAGAQETQYF
size: NA; V: TRBV7-9; J: TRBJ2-1; D: TRBD2; DNA: TGTGCCAGCAGCTACCTCGGGACTAGCGCGAACAATGAGCAGTTCTTC; CDR3: CASSYLGTSANNEQFF
size: NA; V: TRBV7-3; J: TRBJ1-5; D: NA; DNA: TGTGCCAGCAGCCGCGATAGCAATCAGCCCCAGCATTTT; CDR3: CASSRDSNQPQHF
size: NA; V: TRBV30; J: TRBJ1-4; D: TRBD1; DNA: TGTGCCCCTGACAGGGTAAATGAAAAACTGTTTTTT; CDR3: CAPDRVNEKLFF
size: NA; V: TRBV5-4; J: TRBJ2-5; D: TRBD1; DNA: TGTGCCAGCAGACCGACAGGGGGGACTTCGGAGACCCAGTACTTC; CDR3: CASRPTGGTSETQYF
size: NA; V: TRBV6-5; J: TRBJ1-1; D: TRBD1; DNA: TGTGCCAGCAGTTTACTCCCGACAGGGTTCGGTGAAGCTTTCTTT; CDR3: CASSLLPTGFGEAFF
size: NA; V: TRBV11-3; J: TRBJ2-7; D: NA; DNA: TGTGCCAGCAGCTTAGGGGGCCCCCCCTACGAGCAGTACTTC; CDR3: CASSLGGPPYEQYF
size: once; V: TRBV5-1; J: TRBJ2-3; D: TRBD2; DNA: TGCGCCAGCAGCGCCGCGACTAGCGGGGGGTTCGGGGCCACAGATACGCAGTATTTT; CDR3: CASSAATSGGFGATDTQYF
size: NA; V: TRBV28; J: TRBJ1-6; D: NA; DNA: TGTGCCAGCAGTTTATTGGAGGGGGGGGTTAATAATTCCCCCCTCCACTTT; CDR3: CASSLLEGGVNNSPLHF
size: NA; V: TRBV19; J: TRBJ2-3; D: TRBD2; DNA: TGTGCCAGTAGTATGACGGGAGGGCAGACAGATACGCAGTATTTT; CDR3: CASSMTGGQTDTQYF
size: NA; V: TRBV5-4; J: TRBJ2-2; D: NA; DNA: TGTGCCAGCAGCTTAACCGGGGAGGCCGGGGAGCTGTTTTTT; CDR3: CASSLTGEAGELFF
size: NA; V: TRBV12-5; J: TRBJ2-7; D: NA; DNA: TGTGCTAGTGGTCTCGGCCGGGACATACCCTCTCGGGACGAGCAGTACTTC; CDR3: CASGLGRDIPSRDEQYF
size: NA; V: TRBV7-3; J: TRBJ2-1; D: TRBD1; DNA: TGTGCCAGCAGCTACACCGGGACAGGGCACTACAATGAGCAGTTCTTC; CDR3: CASSYTGTGHYNEQFF
size: NA; V: TRBV12-5; J: TRBJ2-3; D: NA; DNA: TGTGCTAGTGGTTTGGGCGGGGCCACAGATACGCAGTATTTT; CDR3: CASGLGGATDTQYF
size: NA; V: TRBV5-4; J: TRBJ2-7; D: NA; DNA: TGTGCCAGCAGCTGGTCCTCCGGGACTTCGACCTACGAGCAGTACTTC; CDR3: CASSWSSGTSTYEQYF
size: NA; V: TRBV29-1; J: TRBJ2-1; D: TRBD1; DNA: TGCAGCGTTGAAGGACAGGGGAGCTCCTACAATGAGCAGTTCTTC; CDR3: CSVEGQGSSYNEQFF